A single sample gave rise to the 11 T cell receptor beta chains below, sequenced in a study of shared clonotypes between healthy human individuals. TCRdb keeps only in-frame clones here, not all; method: immunoSEQ multiplex PCR. The top ten hold about 0.39% of the sample, which has 2.3 million or so clones, just over 90% seen once. Sample: naive CD4+ T cells from PBMCs. The subset here: CD45RA+ positively selected. The source is a man aged 18 to 30 in good health. Some clones in this sample may be carry-over from other donors' samples.

The chain is built from TRBV4-1 and TRBJ2-3; a possible D gene is TRBD1 (5 bases). CDR3 size: 14 residues. Trimming removed 4 bases at V and 5 bases at J, with 13 bases between. Per the germline V gene, CDR1 is MGHRA and CDR2 is YSYEKL. The CDR3 coding sequence is TGCGCCAGCAGCCGTACGCCAGGGCGAGATACGCAGTATTTT. Translated: CASSRTPGRDTQYF.

The genes are TRBV7-2 and TRBJ1-5; 7 bases match TRBD1. The germline V gene has CDR1 SGHTA and CDR2 FQGNSA. Germline trimming cut 5 bases from V and 5 bases from J; bases unmatched to any gene: 6. The CDR3 length is 14 residues. The CDR3 loop is CASSPGTVYQPQHF. In nucleotides, the CDR3 is TGTGCCAGCAGCCCCGGGACAGTTTATCAGCCCCAGCATTTT.

The J gene is TRBJ1-2, the V gene TRBV18, with D unresolved. Between the trimmed V and J ends, which lost 6 bases and 0 bases, there was a span of 20 bases. The CDR3 is made up of 17 amino acids. In germline, CDR1 is KGHSH, CDR2 LQKENI. The CDR3 loop reads CASSISRQANPNYGYTF. CDR3 DNA sequence: TGTGCCAGCTCGATCAGCCGGCAAGCCAATCCTAACTATGGCTACACCTTC.

This clone was seen once. The chain combines TRBV5-4 with TRBJ2-7; D ambiguous. Germline V lookup: CDR1 SGHNT, CDR2 YYREEE (reference sequence). This CDR3 is built from 12 residues. V was clipped by 1 base and J by 7 bases, with 9 bases between them. This CDR3 is CASSLRPQEQYF. The DNA of the CDR3 is TGTGCCAGCAGCTTGAGGCCTCAGGAGCAGTACTTC.

For this clone: The identical CDR3 is also encoded by other nucleotide sequences in the sample. The chain links TRBV4-3 to TRBJ1-1; possibly TRBD1 for D (5 bases). Trimming removed 0 bases from V and 1 base from J, with 6 bases in between. The germline CDR1 and CDR2 sequences are LGHNA and YSLEER. This CDR3 is 14 amino acids long. The chain's CDR3 is CASSQETGNTEAFF. As DNA, the CDR3 is TGCGCCAGCAGCCAAGAAACAGGGAACACTGAAGCTTTCTTT.

The V gene is TRBV2, the J gene TRBJ1-2; a possible D gene is TRBD1 (6 bases). The CDR3 has 15 amino acids. Trimming left V 5 bases short and J 2 bases short, with 15 bases between. The V gene's germline CDR1 is SNHLY and CDR2 FYNNEI. CDR3 amino acids: CASSQVGATNYGYTF. As DNA, the CDR3 is TGTGCCAGCAGTCAAGTGGGGGCAACCAACTATGGCTACACCTTC. Using reference TRBV2 and TRBJ1-2 for the parts outside the CDR3, the full variable domain is EPEVTQTPSHQVTQMGQEVILRCVPISNHLYFYWYRQILGQKVEFLVSFYNNEISEKSEIFDDQFSVERPDGSNFTLKIRSTKLEDSAMYFCASSQVGATNYGYTFGSGTRLTVV.

The chain employs TRBV6-5 and TRBJ1-1, with D possibly being TRBD1 (6 bases). Germline V gene data show CDR1 as MNHEY and CDR2 as SVGAGI. Trimming took 0 bases from V and 10 from J, leaving 15 bases between them. This CDR3 spans 14 amino acids. This CDR3 is CASSYSVIQGGAFF. The CDR3 DNA sequence: TGTGCCAGCAGTTACTCTGTCATTCAAGGGGGAGCTTTCTTT.

The chain links TRBV2 to TRBJ2-2; 8 bases agree with TRBD2. The V and J ends lost 1 base and 8 bases, in that order; junction bases with no gene match: 9. The CDR3 totals 16 residues. Germline V CDR1 and CDR2: SNHLY, FYNNEI. The CDR3 DNA sequence: TGTGCCAGCAGTGAAGAGGGATTCCCGGGAGGGGGGGAGCTGTTTTTT. This codes for CASSEEGFPGGGELFF.

This chain connects TRBV7-2 to TRBJ1-5; 7 bases line up with TRBD1. CDR1 SGHTA and CDR2 FQGNSA come from the germline V gene. The CDR3 covers 13 residues. V lost 3 bases to trimming and J lost 7 bases; unmatched junction nucleotides: 3. The CDR3 here is CASSFTGAQPQHF. In DNA form, the CDR3 reads TGTGCCAGCAGCTTCACAGGGGCGCAGCCCCAGCATTTT.

In this sample, this clone turned up once. This chain links TRBV6-6 with TRBJ2-5, with D unclear. The V gene's germline CDR1 is MNHNY and CDR2 SVGAGI (reference sequence). Trimming pared 6 bases from V and 2 bases from J, leaving 16 bases between. The CDR3 sequence is 15 residues long. CDR3 sequence reads: CASRATAGSQETQYF. The CDR3, as DNA: TGTGCCAGCAGGGCGACTGCCGGGTCTCAAGAGACCCAGTACTTC.

This clone appeared a few times. At the DNA level, this CDR3 is encoded by other sequences in the same sample as well. The chain uses TRBV18 and TRBJ1-1; tentative D call: TRBD1 (6 bases). This CDR3 contains 14 residues. Trimming left V 1 base short and J 1 base short, with 7 bases between. Germline V lookup: CDR1 KGHSH, CDR2 LQKENI. CDR3 region: CASSPQGQNTEAFF. Here the CDR3 DNA reads TGTGCCAGCTCACCACAGGGACAGAACACTGAAGCTTTCTTT.